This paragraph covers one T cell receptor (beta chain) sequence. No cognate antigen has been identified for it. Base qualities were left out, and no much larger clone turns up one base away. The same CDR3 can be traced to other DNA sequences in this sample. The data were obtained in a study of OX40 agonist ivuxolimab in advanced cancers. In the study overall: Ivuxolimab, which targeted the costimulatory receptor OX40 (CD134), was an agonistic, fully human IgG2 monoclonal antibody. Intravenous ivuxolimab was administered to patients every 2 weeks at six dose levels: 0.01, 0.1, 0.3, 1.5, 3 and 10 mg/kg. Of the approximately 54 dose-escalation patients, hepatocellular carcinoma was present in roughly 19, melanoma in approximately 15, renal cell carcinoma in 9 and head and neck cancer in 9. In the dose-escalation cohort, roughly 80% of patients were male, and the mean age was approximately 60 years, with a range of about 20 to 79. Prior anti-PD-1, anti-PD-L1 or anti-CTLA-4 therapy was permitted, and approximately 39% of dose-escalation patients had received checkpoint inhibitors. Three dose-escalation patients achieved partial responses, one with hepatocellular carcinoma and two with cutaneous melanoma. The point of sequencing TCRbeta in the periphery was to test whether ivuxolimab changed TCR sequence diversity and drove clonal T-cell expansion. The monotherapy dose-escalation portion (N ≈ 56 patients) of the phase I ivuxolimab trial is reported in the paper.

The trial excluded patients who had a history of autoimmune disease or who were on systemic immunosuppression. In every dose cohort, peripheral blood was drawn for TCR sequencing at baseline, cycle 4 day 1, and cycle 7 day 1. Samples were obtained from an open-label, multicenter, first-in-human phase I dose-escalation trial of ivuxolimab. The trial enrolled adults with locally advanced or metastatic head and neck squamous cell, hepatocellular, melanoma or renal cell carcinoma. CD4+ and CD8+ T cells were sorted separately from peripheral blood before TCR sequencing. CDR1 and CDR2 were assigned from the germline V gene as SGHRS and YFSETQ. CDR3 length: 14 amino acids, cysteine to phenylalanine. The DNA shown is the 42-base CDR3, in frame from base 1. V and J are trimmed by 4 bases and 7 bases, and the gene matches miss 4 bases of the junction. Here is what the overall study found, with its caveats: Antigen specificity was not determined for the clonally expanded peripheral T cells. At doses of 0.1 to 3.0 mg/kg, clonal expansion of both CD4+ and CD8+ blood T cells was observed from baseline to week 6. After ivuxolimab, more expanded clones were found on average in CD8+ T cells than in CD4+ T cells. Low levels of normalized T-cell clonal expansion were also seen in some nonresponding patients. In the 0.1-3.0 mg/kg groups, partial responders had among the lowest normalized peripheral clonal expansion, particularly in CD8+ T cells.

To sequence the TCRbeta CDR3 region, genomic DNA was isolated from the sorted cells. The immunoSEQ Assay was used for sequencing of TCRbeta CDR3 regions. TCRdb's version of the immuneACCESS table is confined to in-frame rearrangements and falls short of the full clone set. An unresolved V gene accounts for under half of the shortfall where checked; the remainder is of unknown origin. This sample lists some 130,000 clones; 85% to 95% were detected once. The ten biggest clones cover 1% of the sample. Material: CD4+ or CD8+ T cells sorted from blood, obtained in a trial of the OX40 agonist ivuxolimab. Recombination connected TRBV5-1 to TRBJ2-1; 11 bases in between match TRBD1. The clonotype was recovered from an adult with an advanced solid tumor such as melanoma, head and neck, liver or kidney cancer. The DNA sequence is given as TGCGCCAGCAGCAGCGGGACAGGGGGGAATGAGCAGTTCTTC. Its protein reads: CASSSGTGGNEQFF.